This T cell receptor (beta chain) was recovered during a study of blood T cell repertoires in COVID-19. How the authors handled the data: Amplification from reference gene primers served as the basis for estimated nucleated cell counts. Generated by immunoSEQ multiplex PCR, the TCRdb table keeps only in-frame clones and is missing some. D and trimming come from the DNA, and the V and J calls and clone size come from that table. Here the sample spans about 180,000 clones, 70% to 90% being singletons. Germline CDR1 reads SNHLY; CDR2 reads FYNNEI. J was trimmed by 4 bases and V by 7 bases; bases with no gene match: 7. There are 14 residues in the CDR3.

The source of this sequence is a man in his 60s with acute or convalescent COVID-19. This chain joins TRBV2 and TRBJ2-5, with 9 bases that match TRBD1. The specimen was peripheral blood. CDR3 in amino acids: CASMPGQGRETQYF. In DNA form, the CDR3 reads TGTGCCAGCATGCCGGGACAGGGACGAGAGACCCAGTACTTC.